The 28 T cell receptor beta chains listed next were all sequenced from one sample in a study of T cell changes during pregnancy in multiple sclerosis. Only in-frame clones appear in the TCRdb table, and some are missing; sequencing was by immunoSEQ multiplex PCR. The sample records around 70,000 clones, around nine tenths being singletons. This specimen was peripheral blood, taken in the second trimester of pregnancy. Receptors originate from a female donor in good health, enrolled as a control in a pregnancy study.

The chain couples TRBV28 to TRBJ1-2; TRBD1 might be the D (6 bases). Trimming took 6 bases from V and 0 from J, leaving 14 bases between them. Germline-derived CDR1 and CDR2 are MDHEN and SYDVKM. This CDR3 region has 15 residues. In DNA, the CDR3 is TGTGCCAGCAGCCCACCACAGGGAGCTAACTATGGCTACACCTTC. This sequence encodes CASSPPQGANYGYTF.

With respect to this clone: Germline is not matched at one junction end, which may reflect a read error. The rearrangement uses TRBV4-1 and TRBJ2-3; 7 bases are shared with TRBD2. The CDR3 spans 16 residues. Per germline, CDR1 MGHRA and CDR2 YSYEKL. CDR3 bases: TGCGCCAGCGGCCAAGATGGGCTAGCGGACACAGATACGCAGTATTTT. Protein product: CASGQDGLADTDTQYF.

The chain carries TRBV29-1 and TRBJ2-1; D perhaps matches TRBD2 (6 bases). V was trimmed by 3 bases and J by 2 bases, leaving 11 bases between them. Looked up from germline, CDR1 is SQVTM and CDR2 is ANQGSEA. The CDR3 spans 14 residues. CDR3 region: CSVDLAGTYNEQFF. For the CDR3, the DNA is TGCAGCGTTGACCTCGCGGGGACCTACAATGAGCAGTTCTTC.

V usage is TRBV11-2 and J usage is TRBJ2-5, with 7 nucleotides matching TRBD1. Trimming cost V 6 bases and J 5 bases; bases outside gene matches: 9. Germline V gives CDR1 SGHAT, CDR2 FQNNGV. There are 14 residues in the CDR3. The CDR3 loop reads CASRGPGGVETQYF. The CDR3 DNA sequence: TGTGCCAGCAGGGGTCCAGGGGGTGTCGAGACCCAGTACTTC.

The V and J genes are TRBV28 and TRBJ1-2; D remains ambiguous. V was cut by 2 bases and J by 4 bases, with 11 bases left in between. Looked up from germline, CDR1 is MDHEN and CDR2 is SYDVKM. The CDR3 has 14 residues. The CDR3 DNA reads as TGTGCCAGCAGTTTAGAGGCTAAATCCTATGGCTACACCTTC. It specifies CASSLEAKSYGYTF.

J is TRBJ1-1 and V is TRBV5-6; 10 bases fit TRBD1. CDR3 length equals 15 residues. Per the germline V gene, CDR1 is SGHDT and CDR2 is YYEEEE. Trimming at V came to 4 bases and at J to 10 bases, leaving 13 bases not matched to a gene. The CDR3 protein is CASSIDRGQRNGAFF. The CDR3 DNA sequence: TGTGCCAGCAGCATCGACAGGGGGCAGAGAAACGGAGCTTTCTTT.

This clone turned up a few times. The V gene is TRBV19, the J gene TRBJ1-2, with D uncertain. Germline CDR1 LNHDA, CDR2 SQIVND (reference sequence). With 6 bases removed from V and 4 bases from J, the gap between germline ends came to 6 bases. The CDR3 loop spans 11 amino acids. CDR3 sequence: CASRGAYGYTF. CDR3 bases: TGTGCCAGTAGAGGAGCCTATGGCTACACCTTC.

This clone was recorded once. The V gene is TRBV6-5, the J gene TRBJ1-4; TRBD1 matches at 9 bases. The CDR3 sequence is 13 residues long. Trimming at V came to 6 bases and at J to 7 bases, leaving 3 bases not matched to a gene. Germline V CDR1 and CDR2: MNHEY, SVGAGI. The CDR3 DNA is TGTGCCAGCAGACGGGACAGGGTTGAAAAACTGTTTTTT. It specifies CASRRDRVEKLFF.

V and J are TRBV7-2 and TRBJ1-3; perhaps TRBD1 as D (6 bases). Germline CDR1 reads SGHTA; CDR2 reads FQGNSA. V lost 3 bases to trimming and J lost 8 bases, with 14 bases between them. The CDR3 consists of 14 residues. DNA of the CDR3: TGTGCCAGCAGCTTCAGGGGTTGGGTAGACACCATATATTTT. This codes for CASSFRGWVDTIYF.

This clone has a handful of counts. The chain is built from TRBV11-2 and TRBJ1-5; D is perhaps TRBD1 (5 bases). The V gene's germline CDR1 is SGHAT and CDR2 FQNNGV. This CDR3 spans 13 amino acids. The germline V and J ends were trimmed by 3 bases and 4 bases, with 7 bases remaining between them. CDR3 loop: CASSLDINQPQHF. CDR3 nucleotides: TGTGCCAGCAGCTTGGACATTAATCAGCCCCAGCATTTT. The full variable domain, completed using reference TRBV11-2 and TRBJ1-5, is EAGVAQSPRYKIIEKRQSVAFWCNPISGHATLYWYQQILGQGPKLLIQFQNNGVVDDSQLPKDRFSAERLKGVDSTLKIQPAKLEDSAVYLCASSLDINQPQHFGDGTRLSIL.

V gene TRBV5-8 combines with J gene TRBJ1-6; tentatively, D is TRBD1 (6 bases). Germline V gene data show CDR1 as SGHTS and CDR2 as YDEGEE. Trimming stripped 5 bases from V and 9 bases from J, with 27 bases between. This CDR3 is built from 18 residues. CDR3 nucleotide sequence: TGTGCCAGCAGTAATGTCGTTGGAAGGGGGAGAAGGTCTTCACCCCTCCACTTT. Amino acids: CASSNVVGRGRRSSPLHF.

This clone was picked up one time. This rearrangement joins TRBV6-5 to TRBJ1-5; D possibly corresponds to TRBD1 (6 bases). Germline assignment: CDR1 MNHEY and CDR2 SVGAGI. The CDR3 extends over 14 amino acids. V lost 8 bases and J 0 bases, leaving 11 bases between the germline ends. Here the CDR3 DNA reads TGTGCCAGCGGAACAGGGATTAGCAATCAGCCCCAGCATTTT. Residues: CASGTGISNQPQHF.

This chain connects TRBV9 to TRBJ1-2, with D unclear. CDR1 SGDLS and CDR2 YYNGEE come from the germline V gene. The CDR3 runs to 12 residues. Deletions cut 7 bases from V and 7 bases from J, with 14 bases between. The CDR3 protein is CASLDPEGGYTF. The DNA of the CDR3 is TGTGCCAGCCTAGACCCCGAGGGTGGCTACACCTTC.

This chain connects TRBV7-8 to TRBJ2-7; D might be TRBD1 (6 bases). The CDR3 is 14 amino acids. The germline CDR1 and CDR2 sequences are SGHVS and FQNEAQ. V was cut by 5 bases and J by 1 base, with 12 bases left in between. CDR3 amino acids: CASSLRDISYEQYF. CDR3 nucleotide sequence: TGTGCCAGCAGCCTCCGGGACATATCCTACGAGCAGTACTTC.

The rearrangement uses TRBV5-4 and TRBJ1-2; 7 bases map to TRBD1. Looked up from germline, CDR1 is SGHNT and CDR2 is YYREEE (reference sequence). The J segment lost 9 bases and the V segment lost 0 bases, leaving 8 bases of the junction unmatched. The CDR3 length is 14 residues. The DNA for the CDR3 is TGTGCCAGCAGCTTGGAATCGACAGGGTTTCGCTACACCTTC. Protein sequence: CASSLESTGFRYTF.

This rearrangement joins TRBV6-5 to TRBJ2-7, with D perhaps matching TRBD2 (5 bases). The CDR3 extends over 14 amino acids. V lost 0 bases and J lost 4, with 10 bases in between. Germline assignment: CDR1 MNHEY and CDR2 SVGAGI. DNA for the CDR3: TGTGCCAGCAGTTACTCTGCAGGAGGTTACGAGCAGTACTTC. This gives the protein CASSYSAGGYEQYF.

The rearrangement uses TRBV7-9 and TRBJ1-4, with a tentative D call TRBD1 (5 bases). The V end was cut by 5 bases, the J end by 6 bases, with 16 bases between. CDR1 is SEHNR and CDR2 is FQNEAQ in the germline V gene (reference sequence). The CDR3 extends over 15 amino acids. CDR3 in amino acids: CASSHWRGIDEKLFF. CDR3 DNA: TGTGCCAGCAGCCACTGGAGGGGTATCGATGAAAAACTGTTTTTT.

In DNA, the CDR3 is TGTGCCAGCAGGGGTCAGGGTTCGGGCGATACGCAGTATTTT. It translates to CASRGQGSGDTQYF. This chain joins TRBV11-3 and TRBJ2-3; weak D call: TRBD1 (5 bases). Germline V gene data show CDR1 as SGHNT and CDR2 as YENEEA. V gave up 6 bases and J gave up 6 bases, with 16 bases separating them. The CDR3 runs 14 residues. Supplemented by reference TRBV11-3 and TRBJ2-3, the full variable domain reads EAGVVQSPRYKIIEKKQPVAFWCNPISGHNTLYWYLQNLGQGPELLIRYENEEAVDDSQLPKDRFSAERLKGVDSTLKIQPAELGDSAVYLCASRGQGSGDTQYFGPGTRLTVL.

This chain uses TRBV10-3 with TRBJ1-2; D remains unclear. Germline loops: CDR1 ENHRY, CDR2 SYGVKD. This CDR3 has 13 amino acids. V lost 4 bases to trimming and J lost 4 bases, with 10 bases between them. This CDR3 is CAISGGNGYGYTF. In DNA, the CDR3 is TGTGCCATCAGTGGCGGGAATGGCTATGGCTACACCTTC.

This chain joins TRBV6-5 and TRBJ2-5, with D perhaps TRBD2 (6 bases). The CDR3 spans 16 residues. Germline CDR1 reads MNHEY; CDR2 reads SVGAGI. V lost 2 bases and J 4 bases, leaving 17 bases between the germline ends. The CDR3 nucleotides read TGTGCCAGCAGTTACCGCGGGCGGGGAAATGGAGAGACCCAGTACTTC. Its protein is CASSYRGRGNGETQYF.

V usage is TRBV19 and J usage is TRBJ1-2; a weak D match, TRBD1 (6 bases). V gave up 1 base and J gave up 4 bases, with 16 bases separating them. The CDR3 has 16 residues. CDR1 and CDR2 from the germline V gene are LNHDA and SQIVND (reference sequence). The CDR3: CASSIGGGRATYGYTF. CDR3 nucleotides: TGTGCCAGTAGTATAGGGGGGGGCAGGGCAACCTATGGCTACACCTTC.

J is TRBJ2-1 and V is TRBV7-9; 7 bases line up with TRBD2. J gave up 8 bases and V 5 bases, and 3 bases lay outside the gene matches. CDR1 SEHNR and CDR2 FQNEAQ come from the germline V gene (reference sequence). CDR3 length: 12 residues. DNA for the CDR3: TGTGCCAGCAGCCTGGGGAGGGATGAGCAGTTCTTC. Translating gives CASSLGRDEQFF.

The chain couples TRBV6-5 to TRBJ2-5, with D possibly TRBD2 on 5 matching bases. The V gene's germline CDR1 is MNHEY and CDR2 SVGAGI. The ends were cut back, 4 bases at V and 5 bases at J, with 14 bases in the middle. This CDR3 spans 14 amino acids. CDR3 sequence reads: CASSSWTVGETQYF. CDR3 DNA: TGTGCCAGCAGTTCATGGACTGTTGGGGAGACCCAGTACTTC.

DNA for the CDR3: TGCGCCAGCAGCCAAGAGACAGGGCGGGCTGGAAACACCATATATTTT. Translated, it gives CASSQETGRAGNTIYF. V and J are TRBV4-3 and TRBJ1-3; TRBD1 agrees at 7 bases. V lost 0 bases and J lost 2; bases outside the gene matches: 4. Germline values: CDR1 LGHNA, CDR2 YSLEER. CDR3 size: 16 residues.

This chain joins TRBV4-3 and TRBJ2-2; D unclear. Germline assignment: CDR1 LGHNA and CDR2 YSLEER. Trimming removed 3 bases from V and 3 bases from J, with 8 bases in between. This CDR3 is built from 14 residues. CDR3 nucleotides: TGCGCCAGCAGCCAGAACTCATACACCGGGGAGCTGTTTTTT. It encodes CASSQNSYTGELFF.

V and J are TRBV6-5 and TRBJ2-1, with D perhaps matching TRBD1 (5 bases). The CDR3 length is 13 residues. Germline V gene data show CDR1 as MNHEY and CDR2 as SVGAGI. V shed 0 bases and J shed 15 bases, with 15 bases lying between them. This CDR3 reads CASSYSSGARAFF. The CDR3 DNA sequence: TGTGCCAGCAGTTACTCTTCTGGGGCCCGTGCGTTCTTC.

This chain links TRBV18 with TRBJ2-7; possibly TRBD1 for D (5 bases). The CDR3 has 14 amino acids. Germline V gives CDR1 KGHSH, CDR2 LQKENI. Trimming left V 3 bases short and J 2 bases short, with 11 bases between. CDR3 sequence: CASSPLDNPYEQYF. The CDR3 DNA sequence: TGTGCCAGCTCACCCTTGGACAACCCCTACGAGCAGTACTTC.

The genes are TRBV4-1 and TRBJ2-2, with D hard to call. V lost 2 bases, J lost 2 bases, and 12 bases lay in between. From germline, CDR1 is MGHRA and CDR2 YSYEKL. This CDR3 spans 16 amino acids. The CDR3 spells CASSQRIALNTGELFF. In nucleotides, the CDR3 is TGCGCCAGCAGCCAACGAATTGCGCTCAACACCGGGGAGCTGTTTTTT.